The present T cell receptor beta chain was sequenced within a study of T cells in Graves' hyperthyroidism and ophthalmopathy. Study-level findings and limits: Researchers found most expanded thyroid clonotypes above 0.001 in blood as well.

Recently diagnosed hyperthyroidism of less than 2 months' duration affected patients aged 18 to 65. For the diagnoses, clinical symptoms, serum thyroxine and TRAb, thyroid ultrasound and orbital computed tomography were used. About this clonotype: Its antigen is unidentified.

RNA transcripts served as the template for amplifying TCR beta CDR3 regions. HTBI primers were the set used in a first-round RT-PCR of the TCR CDR3. Each CDR3 protein gets one entry after TCRdb re-called the multiplex PCR reads with MiXCR. The sample contains fewer than 25,000 distinct CDR3 sequences, around 54% of which appear only once. This receptor was obtained from a woman in her thirties or forties with Graves' hyperthyroidism that later progressed to Graves' ophthalmopathy. The sequenced material came from blood.

CDR3 residues: CSARDVTRAGSGGETQYF. CDR3 in DNA: TGCAGTGCTAGAGATGTTACTAGGGCGGGATCGGGTGGGGAGACCCAGTACTTC. This chain connects TRBV20-1 to TRBJ2-5; tentatively, D is TRBD2 (6 bases). CDR3 length: 18 amino acids. CDR1 is DFQATT, CDR2 SNEGSKA, per germline (reference sequence). The V end lost 0 bases, the J end lost 5 bases, and 25 bases lay between the germline ends.